This T cell receptor (beta chain) comes out of a study of response to subunit inactivated influenza vaccine. The study, taken as a whole, reports: Authors suggested few new T cells are recruited by each seasonal influenza vaccination.

One entry per CDR3 protein, called by TCRdb with MiXCR from the RT-PCR reads. The profile shows about 780,000 distinct CDR3 sequences, around 20% of them singletons. Details on this clonotype: The target antigen is unknown.

The sequence was obtained from a man in his fifties who received an inactivated influenza vaccine. The sample here was PBMCs from blood, taken 5 days after vaccination.

In nucleotides, the CDR3 is TGTGCCAGCAGCCCTATCTGGGTGGGGAACACTGAAGCTTTCTTT. Translation: CASSPIWVGNTEAFF. The chain links TRBV6-1 to TRBJ1-1, with D hard to call. CDR3 length: 15 amino acids. The V and J ends lost 6 bases and 1 base respectively, with 15 bases between them. Per germline, CDR1 MNHNS and CDR2 SASEGT.